This TCR beta chain was recorded in a study of cytomegalovirus exposure and HLA in healthy donors. At the level of the study: Previous work identified 95 million to 140 million unique TCR beta sequences from about 200 million T cells. Study findings and constraints: 150 or so TCR beta chains were listed as cytomegalovirus-associated. One later analysis reportedly identified an Asian-associated ancestry cluster that showed fewer N-insertions than the approximately 700-donor mean.

Germline V CDR1 and CDR2: LGHNA, YSLEER. The CDR3 contains 15 residues. The ends were cut back, 4 bases at V and 3 bases at J, with 15 bases in the middle. The PCR made use of 60 Vbeta and 13 Jbeta primers. The table came from immunoSEQ multiplex PCR; TCRdb's copy has only in-frame clones and leaves some out. The sample has fewer than 150,000 clones, approximately 83% seen once. This clone was counted between two and nine times. The antigen is undetermined. The source material was PBMCs. The rearrangement joins TRBV4-3 to TRBJ1-2, with D perhaps matching TRBD1 (6 bases). This TCR was recovered from a man aged 35 to 55 in good health and CMV-seronegative. The CDR3 reads CASSPNSDSDYGYTF. The CDR3 region has the DNA TGCGCCAGCAGCCCAAACTCGGACAGTGACTATGGCTACACCTTC.